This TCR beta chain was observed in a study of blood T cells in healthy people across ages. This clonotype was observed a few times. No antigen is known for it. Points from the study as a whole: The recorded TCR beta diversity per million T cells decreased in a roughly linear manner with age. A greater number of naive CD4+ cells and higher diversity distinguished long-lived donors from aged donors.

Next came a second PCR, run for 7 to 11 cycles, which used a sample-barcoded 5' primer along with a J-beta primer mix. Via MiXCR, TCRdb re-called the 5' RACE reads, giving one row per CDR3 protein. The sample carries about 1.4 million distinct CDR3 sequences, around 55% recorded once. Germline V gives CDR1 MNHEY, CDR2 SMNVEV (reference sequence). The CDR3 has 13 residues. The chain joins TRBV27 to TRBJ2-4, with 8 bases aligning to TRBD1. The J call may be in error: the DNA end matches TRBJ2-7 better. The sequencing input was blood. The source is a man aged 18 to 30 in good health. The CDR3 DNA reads TGTGCCAGCCAACAGGGGGTACGGTACGAGCAGTACTTC. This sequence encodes CASQQGVRYEQYF.